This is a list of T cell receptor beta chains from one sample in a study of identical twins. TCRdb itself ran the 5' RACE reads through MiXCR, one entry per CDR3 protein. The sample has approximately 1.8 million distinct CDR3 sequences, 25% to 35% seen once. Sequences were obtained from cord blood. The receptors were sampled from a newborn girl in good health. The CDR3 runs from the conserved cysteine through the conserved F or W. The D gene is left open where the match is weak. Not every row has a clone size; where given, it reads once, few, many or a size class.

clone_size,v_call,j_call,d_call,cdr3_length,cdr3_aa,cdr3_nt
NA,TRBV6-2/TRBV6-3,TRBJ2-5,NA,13,CASSYGRHNEQYF,TGTGCCAGCAGTTACGGCAGGCACAATGAGCAGTACTTC
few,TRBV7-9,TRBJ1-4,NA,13,CASKVGRGEKLFF,TGTGCCAGCAAGGTGGGGAGAGGTGAAAAACTGTTTTTT
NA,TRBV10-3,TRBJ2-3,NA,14,CAITPEGSTDTQYF,TGTGCCATCACCCCGGAGGGAAGCACAGATACGCAGTATTTT
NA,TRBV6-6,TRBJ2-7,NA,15,CASSRVGPSNYEQYF,TGTGCCAGCAGTAGAGTGGGACCGTCTAACTACGAGCAGTACTTC
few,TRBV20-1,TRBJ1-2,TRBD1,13,CSAFRQGGYGYTF,TGCAGTGCTTTTAGACAGGGGGGCTATGGCTACACCTTC
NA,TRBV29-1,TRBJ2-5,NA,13,CSVEDRDQETQYF,TGCAGCGTCGAGGACAGAGACCAAGAGACCCAGTACTTC
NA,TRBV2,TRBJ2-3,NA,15,CASSEGYSSTDTQYF,TGTGCCAGCAGTGAGGGGTATTCTAGCACAGATACGCAGTATTTT
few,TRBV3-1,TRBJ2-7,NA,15,CASSQDWGSSYEQYF,TGTGCCAGCAGCCAAGATTGGGGCAGCTCCTACGAGCAGTACTTC
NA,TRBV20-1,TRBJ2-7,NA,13,CGSPLTSSYEQYF,TGTGGGAGCCCTTTGACAAGCTCCTACGAGCAGTACTTC
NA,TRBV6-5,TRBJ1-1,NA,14,CASSYSNGGTEAFF,TGTGCCAGCAGTTACTCGAATGGGGGGACTGAAGCTTTCTTT
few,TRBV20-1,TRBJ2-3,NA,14,CSATEPGLPYTQYF,TGCAGTGCAACCGAACCTGGACTCCCTTATACGCAGTATTTT
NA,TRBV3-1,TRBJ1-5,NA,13,CASSTGRNQPQHF,TGTGCCAGCAGCACGGGGCGCAATCAGCCCCAGCATTTT
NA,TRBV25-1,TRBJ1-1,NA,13,CASETGAGTEAFF,TGTGCCAGTGAAACGGGGGCGGGAACTGAAGCTTTCTTT
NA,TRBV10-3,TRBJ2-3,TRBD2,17,CAISDPGLAGDERTQYF,TGTGCCATCAGTGACCCGGGACTAGCGGGGGATGAGAGAACGCAGTATTTT
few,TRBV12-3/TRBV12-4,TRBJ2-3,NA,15,CASSRGLLSTDTQYF,TGTGCCAGCAGTAGGGGACTCCTAAGCACAGATACGCAGTATTTT
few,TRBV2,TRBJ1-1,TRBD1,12,CASTRDRGVAFF,TGTGCCAGCACCCGGGACAGGGGAGTCGCTTTCTTT
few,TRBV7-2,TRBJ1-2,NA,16,CASSLGLGGANYGYTF,TGTGCCAGCAGCTTAGGGCTGGGGGGAGCTAACTATGGCTACACCTTC
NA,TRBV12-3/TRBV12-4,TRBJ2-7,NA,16,CASSLGPGLASYEQYF,TGTGCCAGCAGTTTAGGGCCTGGGCTAGCGTCCTACGAGCAGTACTTC
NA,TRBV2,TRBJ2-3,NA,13,CASSVSRADMQYF,TGTGCCAGCAGTGTGTCCAGGGCAGATATGCAGTATTTT
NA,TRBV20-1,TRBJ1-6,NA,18,CSASRPTGARILRSPLHF,TGCAGTGCCAGCCGCCCGACAGGCGCACGGATACTTAGGTCACCCCTCCACTTT
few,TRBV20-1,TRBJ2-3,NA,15,CSACPLVASTDTQYF,TGCAGTGCTTGCCCTTTGGTAGCTAGCACAGATACGCAGTATTTT
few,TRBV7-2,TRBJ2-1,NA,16,CASSLVSTSSNNEQFF,TGTGCCAGCAGCTTAGTAAGTACGTCTTCGAACAATGAGCAGTTCTTC
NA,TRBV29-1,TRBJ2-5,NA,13,CSVRPRQIETQYF,TGCAGCGTTCGTCCAAGACAGATAGAGACCCAGTACTTC
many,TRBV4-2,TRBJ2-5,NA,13,CASSLTFRETQYF,TGTGCCAGCAGCCTCACTTTTCGGGAGACCCAGTACTTC
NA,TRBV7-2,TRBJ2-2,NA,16,CASSSMKKLPTGELFF,TGTGCCAGCAGCAGTATGAAGAAGCTTCCCACCGGGGAGCTGTTTTTT
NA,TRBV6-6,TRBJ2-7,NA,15,CASSTATQGTYEQYF,TGTGCCAGCAGCACCGCCACACAGGGAACCTACGAGCAGTACTTC
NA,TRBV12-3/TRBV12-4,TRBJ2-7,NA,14,CASSLRQVYNEQYF,TGTGCCAGCAGTCTCCGACAGGTCTACAATGAGCAGTACTTC
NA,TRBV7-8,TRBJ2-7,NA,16,CASSLDRLGPINEQYF,TGTGCCAGCAGCTTGGACCGACTAGGGCCGATCAATGAGCAGTACTTC
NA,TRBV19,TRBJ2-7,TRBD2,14,CASSIGTSSNEQYF,TGTGCCAGTAGTATAGGGACTAGCTCCAATGAGCAGTACTTC
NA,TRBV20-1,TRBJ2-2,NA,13,CSARVSSAGELFF,TGCAGTGCTAGAGTCTCTAGCGCCGGGGAGCTGTTTTTT
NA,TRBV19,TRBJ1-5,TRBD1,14,CASTSRQGLQPQHF,TGTGCCAGTACTAGCCGACAGGGCTTACAGCCCCAGCATTTT
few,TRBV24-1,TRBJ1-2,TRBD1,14,CATSETGVNYGYTF,TGTGCCACCAGTGAGACAGGGGTGAACTATGGCTACACCTTC
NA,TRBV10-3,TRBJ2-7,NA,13,CAISRDPSYEQYF,TGTGCCATCAGCCGGGACCCCTCCTACGAGCAGTACTTC
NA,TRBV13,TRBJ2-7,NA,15,CASSQWTKPDYEQYF,TGTGCCAGCAGCCAGTGGACTAAGCCGGACTACGAGCAGTACTTC
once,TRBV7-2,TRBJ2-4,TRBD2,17,CASSLAIAGGPKNIQYF,TGTGCCAGCAGCTTAGCGATAGCGGGAGGGCCCAAAAACATTCAGTACTTC
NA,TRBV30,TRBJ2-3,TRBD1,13,CAWDRELTDTQYF,TGTGCCTGGGACAGGGAATTAACAGATACGCAGTATTTT
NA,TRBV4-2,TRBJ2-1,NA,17,CASSQKTGRSPYNEQFF,TGTGCAAGCAGCCAAAAGACGGGACGCAGCCCCTACAATGAGCAGTTCTTC
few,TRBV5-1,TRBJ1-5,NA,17,CASDLRGTDRPNQPQHF,TGCGCCAGCGACCTTCGGGGAACTGACAGGCCCAATCAGCCCCAGCATTTT
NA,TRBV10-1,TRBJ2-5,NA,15,CASSESRNRQETQYF,TGCGCCAGCAGTGAGTCGAGGAATCGCCAAGAGACCCAGTACTTC
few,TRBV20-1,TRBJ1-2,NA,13,CSVDPIPSYGYTF,TGCAGTGTTGACCCCATCCCTAGCTATGGTTACACCTTC
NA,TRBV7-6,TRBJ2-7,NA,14,CASSLFRQGGEQYF,TGTGCCAGCAGCTTATTCAGGCAGGGGGGCGAGCAGTACTTC
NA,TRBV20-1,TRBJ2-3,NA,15,CSASGRGTSTDTQYF,TGCAGTGCTAGCGGACGGGGCACTAGCACAGATACGCAGTATTTT
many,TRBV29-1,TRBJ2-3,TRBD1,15,CSVPTPTGWTDTQYF,TGCAGCGTCCCAACACCGACAGGGTGGACAGATACGCAGTATTTT
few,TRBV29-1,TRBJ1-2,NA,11,CSARGVLGYTF,TGCAGCGCCAGAGGGGTCCTAGGCTACACCTTC
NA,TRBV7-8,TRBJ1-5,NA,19,CASSLEGSRGLYSNQPQHF,TGTGCCAGCAGCTTAGAGGGGTCCAGGGGATTGTATAGCAATCAGCCCCAGCATTTT
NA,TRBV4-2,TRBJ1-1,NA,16,CASSQDSAGVKAEAFF,TGTGCCAGCAGCCAAGATTCGGCAGGGGTAAAGGCTGAAGCTTTCTTT
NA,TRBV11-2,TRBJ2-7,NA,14,CASSIGTDTYEQYF,TGTGCCAGCAGCATCGGGACGGATACCTACGAGCAGTACTTC
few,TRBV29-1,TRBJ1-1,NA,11,CSVDKGNEAFF,TGCAGCGTTGATAAGGGGAATGAAGCTTTCTTT
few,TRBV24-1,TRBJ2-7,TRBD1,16,CATSDTPGTGKNEQYF,TGTGCCACCAGTGATACGCCCGGGACAGGGAAAAACGAGCAGTACTTC
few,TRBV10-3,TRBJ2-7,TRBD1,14,CAISEWDSYYEQYF,TGTGCCATCAGTGAATGGGACAGCTACTACGAGCAGTACTTC
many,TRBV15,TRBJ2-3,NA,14,CATSRVPGTDTQYF,TGTGCCACCAGCAGAGTCCCAGGCACAGATACGCAGTATTTT
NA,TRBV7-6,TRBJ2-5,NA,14,CASSSYKYQETQYF,TGTGCCAGCAGCTCGTACAAGTACCAAGAGACCCAGTACTTC